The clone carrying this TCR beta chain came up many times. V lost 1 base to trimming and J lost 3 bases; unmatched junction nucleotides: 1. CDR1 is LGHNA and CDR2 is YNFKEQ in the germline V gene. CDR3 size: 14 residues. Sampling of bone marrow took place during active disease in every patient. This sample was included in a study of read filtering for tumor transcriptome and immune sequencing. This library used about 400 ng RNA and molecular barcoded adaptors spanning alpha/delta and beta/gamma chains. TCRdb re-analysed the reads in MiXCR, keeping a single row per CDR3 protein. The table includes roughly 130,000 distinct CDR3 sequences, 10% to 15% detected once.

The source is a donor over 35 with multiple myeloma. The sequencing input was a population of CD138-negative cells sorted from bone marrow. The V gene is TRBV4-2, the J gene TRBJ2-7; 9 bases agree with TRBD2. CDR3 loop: CASSQVTSGYEQYF. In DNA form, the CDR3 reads TGTGCCAGCAGCCAAGTGACTAGCGGCTACGAGCAGTACTTC.